Listed here are 31 T cell receptor beta chains from one sample, sequenced in a study of metastatic and nonmetastatic thyroid tumors. With MiXCR, TCRdb reprocessed the PCR reads. The data hold about 28,000 clones, with 20% to 25% observed a single time. All patients were treatment-naive before thyroid surgery. Source material: blood. These receptors originate from a female donor with papillary thyroid cancer or a benign thyroid nodule (not recorded which). Some clones in this sample may be carry-over from other donors' samples.

This clone has ten or more counts. This chain uses TRBV19 with TRBJ1-1; D possibly corresponds to TRBD1 (6 bases). V was trimmed by 10 bases and J by 0 bases, leaving 12 bases between them. The germline V gene encodes CDR1 LNHDA and CDR2 SQIVND (reference sequence). The CDR3 has 13 amino acids. CDR3 in amino acids: CATRTDMNTEAFF. The DNA for the CDR3 is TGTGCCACCCGGACAGATATGAACACTGAAGCTTTCTTT.

The rearrangement uses TRBV7-6 and TRBJ2-1; 9 bases agree with TRBD2. Germline V gene data show CDR1 as SGHVS and CDR2 as FNYEAQ. Unmatched junction bases numbered 6, after V lost 6 bases and J lost 3 bases. The CDR3 is 15 amino acids. CDR3 in amino acids: CASRSSGSLYNEQFF. Written as DNA, the CDR3 is TGTGCCAGCAGGAGTAGCGGGAGCCTCTACAATGAGCAGTTCTTC.

By share, this clone counts as medium-sized. The chain joins TRBV6-2 or TRBV6-3 to TRBJ2-1, with 10 bases lining up with TRBD2. With V trimmed by 6 bases and J by 6 bases, 8 bases remained unmatched. CDR1 and CDR2 (germline): MNHEY, SVGEGT. This CDR3 contains 15 residues. In DNA, the CDR3 is TGTGCCAGCAGCCGGCGAGCGGGGGGGACCAATGAGCAGTTCTTC. Translated: CASSRRAGGTNEQFF.

This clone was seen more than once but under ten times. V gene TRBV28 combines with J gene TRBJ2-1; 9 bases are shared with TRBD2. V was pared by 7 bases and J by 8 bases, with 15 bases of the junction left unmatched. The germline gives CDR1 MDHEN, CDR2 SYDVKM. The CDR3 totals 16 residues. The CDR3, as DNA: TGTGCCAGCATGCCCGCCCTAGCGGGACGGGGTGATGAGCAGTTCTTC. Its protein product is CASMPALAGRGDEQFF.

The chain combines TRBV6-2 or TRBV6-3 with TRBJ1-1; D is uncertain. The V gene lost 0 bases and the J gene lost 5 bases, with 10 bases spanning the gap. Per the germline V gene, CDR1 is MNHEY and CDR2 is SVGEGT. The CDR3 is 14 residues long. CDR3 DNA: TGTGCCAGCAGTTACTCAGGGAGAAGAACTGAAGCTTTCTTT. Its protein product is CASSYSGRRTEAFF.

Ten or more counts support this clone. This sequence joins TRBV29-1 and TRBJ1-6; 7 nucleotides match TRBD1. J was trimmed by 9 bases and V by 6 bases; bases with no gene match: 11. Germline-derived CDR1 and CDR2 are SQVTM and ANQGSEA. This CDR3 has 14 residues. The CDR3 nucleotides are TGCAGCGTCCAAGAACAGGGGCAGGGTTCACCCCTCCACTTT. Translating gives CSVQEQGQGSPLHF.

The chain couples TRBV11-2 to TRBJ1-1, with D possibly TRBD1 on 6 matching bases. The V and J ends lost 1 base and 4 bases respectively, with 13 bases between them. This CDR3 comprises 15 residues. Germline V gene sequence: CDR1 SGHAT, CDR2 FQNNGV. CDR3 nucleotides: TGTGCCAGCAGCTTAGTTGGGGGCCTGGGCACTGAAGCTTTCTTT. Protein: CASSLVGGLGTEAFF. The full variable domain, in which reference TRBV11-2 and TRBJ1-1 provide the parts outside the CDR3, is EAGVAQSPRYKIIEKRQSVAFWCNPISGHATLYWYQQILGQGPKLLIQFQNNGVVDDSQLPKDRFSAERLKGVDSTLKIQPAKLEDSAVYLCASSLVGGLGTEAFFGQGTRLTVV.

The chain joins TRBV28 to TRBJ2-1, with a tentative D call TRBD1 (5 bases). V lost 6 bases to trimming and J lost 3 bases, with 15 bases between them. The CDR3 contains 15 residues. From germline, CDR1 is MDHEN and CDR2 SYDVKM. This CDR3 reads CASRDETVYYNEQFF. As DNA, the CDR3 is TGTGCCAGCAGAGACGAGACAGTATACTACAATGAGCAGTTCTTC. Using reference TRBV28 and TRBJ2-1 for the parts outside the CDR3, the full variable domain is DVKVTQSSRYLVKRTGEKVFLECVQDMDHENMFWYRQDPGLGLRLIYFSYDVKMKEKGDIPEGYSVSREKKERFSLILESASTNQTSMYLCASRDETVYYNEQFFGPGTRLTVL.

This clone was counted at least ten times. The chain uses TRBV10-3 and TRBJ2-1; no clear D. This CDR3 comprises 14 residues. Trimming cost V 4 bases and J 7 bases, with 14 bases left between them. CDR1 and CDR2 (germline): ENHRY, SYGVKD. The CDR3 region has the DNA TGTGCCATCAGTGCCCGCGGTGTTTTTAATGAGCAGTTCTTC. Translating it yields CAISARGVFNEQFF.

This clone was detected only a few times. The chain combines TRBV6-1 with TRBJ1-3, with a tentative D call TRBD1 (5 bases). The CDR3 loop spans 15 amino acids. Trimming left V 6 bases short and J 0 bases short, with 12 bases between. CDR1 and CDR2 from the germline V gene are MNHNS and SASEGT. The DNA of the CDR3 is TGTGCCAGCAGACCGGGGCCTAGCTCTGGAAACACCATATATTTT. Protein: CASRPGPSSGNTIYF.

This clone was seen ten or more times. The V call is TRBV18, the J call TRBJ2-5; 9 positions match TRBD1. Germline V gene lookup returns CDR1 KGHSH and CDR2 LQKENI. Unmatched junction bases numbered 4, after V lost 2 bases and J lost 3 bases. The CDR3 is 15 amino acids. CDR3 nucleotide sequence: TGTGCCAGCTCACCATCCCGGACAGGGGAAGAGACCCAGTACTTC. This sequence encodes CASSPSRTGEETQYF. Together with reference TRBV18 and TRBJ2-5, the CDR3 gives the full variable domain: NAGVMQNPRHLVRRRGQEARLRCSPMKGHSHVYWYRQLPEEGLKFMVYLQKENIIDESGMPKERFSAEFPKEGPSILRIQQVVRGDSAAYFCASSPSRTGEETQYFGPGTRLLVL.

The genes are TRBV11-2 and TRBJ2-2; a possible D gene is TRBD2 (7 bases). The V end lost 1 base, the J end lost 11 bases, and 20 bases lay between the germline ends. CDR3 length equals 16 residues. Per the germline V gene, CDR1 is SGHAT and CDR2 is FQNNGV. This CDR3 reads CASSLVGGGHTSELFF. CDR3 DNA: TGTGCCAGCAGCTTAGTTGGCGGGGGACACACCAGTGAGCTGTTTTTT.

This clone turned up a few times. One base away lies a much larger clone, so this may be a sequencing read error. This same CDR3 is encoded by further DNA sequences in the sample. The V and J genes are TRBV10-2 and TRBJ1-1; perhaps TRBD1 as D (6 bases). V lost 8 bases, J lost 4 bases, and 14 bases lay in between. Germline assignment: CDR1 WSHSY and CDR2 SAAADI. This CDR3 comprises 13 residues. In DNA, the CDR3 is TGCGCCAGCGCGACAGGTGACCTCACTGAAGCTTTCTTT. Amino acids: CASATGDLTEAFF.

The table lists this clone with a few counts. The chain couples TRBV20-1 to TRBJ2-2; D ambiguous. Per the germline V gene, CDR1 is DFQATT and CDR2 is SNEGSKA (reference sequence). V dropped 6 bases and J dropped 6 bases, with 11 bases sitting between them. The CDR3 covers 12 residues. The CDR3 region has the DNA TGCAGTGCCCTTCACTCCGCCGGGGAGCTGTTTTTT. Its protein is CSALHSAGELFF.

There are a few counts of this clone. The rearrangement links TRBV12-3 or TRBV12-4 to TRBJ1-5; the D gene is possibly TRBD1 (5 bases). There are 12 residues in the CDR3. V lost 5 bases to trimming and J lost 6 bases, with 8 bases between them. CDR3 bases: TGTGCCAGCAGTACAGGTGGTCAGCCCCAGCATTTT. This encodes CASSTGGQPQHF.

The CDR3 nucleotides read TGTGCCAGCAGCCAAGAGACTAGCGGGGGGTCCGGCTCCTACGAGCAGTACTTC. This gives the protein CASSQETSGGSGSYEQYF. This chain links TRBV3-1 with TRBJ2-7, with 13 bases identical to TRBD2. J lost 0 bases, V lost 0 bases, and 5 bases had no gene match. The CDR3 spans 18 residues. Germline-derived CDR1 and CDR2 are LGHDT and YNNKEL (reference sequence).

This clone was counted many times. The chain uses TRBV6-1 and TRBJ2-7; D gene ambiguous. CDR1 is MNHNS and CDR2 is SASEGT in the germline V gene. V shed 7 bases and J shed 5 bases, with 18 bases lying between them. The length of the CDR3 is 14 residues. Here the CDR3 reads CASTKREQPHEQYF. The CDR3 bases are TGTGCCAGCACCAAAAGGGAACAGCCCCACGAGCAGTACTTC.

With regard to this clone: Since the CDR3 does not end with the conserved phenylalanine or tryptophan, this likely comes from a read error. The rearrangement links TRBV7-8 to TRBJ1-6; a possible D gene is TRBD1 (5 bases). The V gene lost 3 bases and the J gene lost 9 bases, with 12 bases spanning the gap. Germline V gene data show CDR1 as SGHVS and CDR2 as FQNEAQ. This CDR3 comprises 14 residues. CDR3 coding DNA: TGTGCCAGCAGCTTTTCGACAGTTGCTTCACCCCTCCACCTC. This encodes CASSFSTVASPLHL.

The V gene is TRBV6-2 or TRBV6-3, the J gene TRBJ2-3, with D possibly called TRBD1 or TRBD2 (7 bases each). The CDR3 is made up of 17 amino acids. Trimming stripped 7 bases from V and 1 base from J, with 21 bases between. Germline CDR1 is MNHEY and CDR2 is SVGEGT. The CDR3 region has the DNA TGTGCCAGCACCTCCCGGGGAGGGGGCGGGGGCACAGATACGCAGTATTTT. Translating it yields CASTSRGGGGGTDTQYF.

This clone was observed many times. J is TRBJ1-1 and V is TRBV20-1, with TRBD1 identical over 9 bases. V was clipped by 5 bases and J by 8 bases; unmatched bases: 12. Germline loops: CDR1 DFQATT, CDR2 SNEGSKA (reference sequence). The CDR3 is 14 residues long. CDR3 loop: CSAPPRTGVKEAFF. CDR3 DNA: TGCAGTGCTCCGCCCCGGACAGGGGTTAAAGAAGCTTTCTTT.

This clone appeared many times. The chain is built from TRBV9 and TRBJ1-2; D unresolved. Germline V lookup: CDR1 SGDLS, CDR2 YYNGEE. Deletions cut 3 bases from V and 2 bases from J, with 11 bases between. CDR3 length: 14 residues. The CDR3 nucleotides read TGTGCCAGCAGCGGAGACAAACTCAACTATGGCTACACCTTC. It codes for CASSGDKLNYGYTF.

Turning to this clone: Within the sample, other DNA sequences also encode this same CDR3. The chain couples TRBV19 to TRBJ1-4, with TRBD1 matching 8 bases. V trimming: 6 bases; J trimming: 7 bases; junction bases outside the gene matches: 10. The CDR3 length is 15 residues. In germline, CDR1 is LNHDA, CDR2 SQIVND (reference sequence). In nucleotides, the CDR3 is TGTGCCAGTAGCCCGAAGGGACAGGCTTTTGAAAAACTGTTTTTT. Translated, it gives CASSPKGQAFEKLFF.

In the case of this clone: A much larger clonotype is one base distant, so this may be a read error. The chain uses TRBV7-6 and TRBJ2-3; D perhaps matches TRBD2 (6 bases). The CDR3 is made up of 14 amino acids. Germline CDR1 and CDR2: SGHVS and FNYEAQ. The CDR3 sequence: CASSLAGGPDAQYF. The DNA for the CDR3 is TGTGCCAGCAGCTTAGCGGGAGGTCCAGATGCGCAGTATTTT.

This clone was detected many times. V is TRBV12-3 or TRBV12-4 and J is TRBJ2-2, with D hard to call. This CDR3 contains 14 residues. Trimming pared 0 bases from V and 4 bases from J, leaving 6 bases between. CDR3 in DNA: TGTGCCAGCAGTTTAGCACCGATCACCGGGGAGCTGTTTTTT. Protein product: CASSLAPITGELFF.

The table lists this clone with many counts. The J gene is TRBJ2-3, the V gene TRBV20-1, with 8 bases lining up with TRBD1. Trimming took 6 bases from V and 0 from J; bases not matched to a gene: 5. Germline loops: CDR1 DFQATT, CDR2 SNEGSKA (reference sequence). There are 14 residues in the CDR3. In nucleotides, the CDR3 is TGCAGTGCGAGGACAGGGTTTAGCACAGATACGCAGTATTTT. Translation: CSARTGFSTDTQYF.

This clone was recorded at least ten times. The rearrangement links TRBV4-2 to TRBJ1-3; the D is unclear. Trimming took off 3 bases at V and 0 bases at J, with 12 bases between the two ends. Germline values: CDR1 LGHNA, CDR2 YNFKEQ. The CDR3 loop spans 16 amino acids. The CDR3 here is CASSQSTGSSGNTIYF. CDR3 nucleotide sequence: TGTGCCAGCAGCCAGAGTACGGGAAGCTCTGGAAACACCATATATTTT.

In this sample, this clone turned up many times. The rearrangement uses TRBV5-5 and TRBJ2-3; TRBD2 agrees at 7 bases. Germline values: CDR1 SGHKS, CDR2 YYEKEE (reference sequence). CDR3 size: 17 residues. With 6 bases clipped from V and 0 bases from J, the junction kept 13 bases outside the gene matches. CDR3 nucleotides: TGTGCCAGCACTCCCCGTGGGGGACTACGAAGCACAGATACGCAGTATTTT. It specifies CASTPRGGLRSTDTQYF.

This clone has just a few counts. The V and J genes are TRBV9 and TRBJ2-2; D ambiguous. CDR3 length equals 11 residues. V lost 0 bases, J lost 7 bases, and 1 base lay in between. Germline V CDR1 and CDR2: SGDLS, YYNGEE. CDR3 protein: CASSVDGELFF. The CDR3 DNA follows: TGTGCCAGCAGCGTAGACGGGGAGCTGTTTTTT.

This clone was observed many times. The chain links TRBV9 to TRBJ2-5; weak D call: TRBD1 (5 bases). The CDR3 extends over 14 amino acids. CDR1 SGDLS and CDR2 YYNGEE come from the germline V gene. The V end was cut by 1 base, the J end by 1 base, with 8 bases between. In DNA, the CDR3 is TGTGCCAGCAGCGTAAACCAGGGCCAAGAGACCCAGTACTTC. Encoded protein: CASSVNQGQETQYF.

Of note for this clone: The junction does not match germline at one end; this may be a read error. The chain employs TRBV24-1 and TRBJ2-3; D remains ambiguous. Per germline, CDR1 KGHDR and CDR2 SFDVKD. The CDR3 is 15 amino acids. The CDR3 nucleotides read TGTGCCACCACTGATTTTGAAGTCTCCACAGATACGCAGTATTTT. Translating it yields CATTDFEVSTDTQYF.

This clone was recorded many times. This sequence joins TRBV7-9 and TRBJ2-7, with D possibly matching TRBD2 (5 bases). The length of the CDR3 is 14 residues. Between the trimmed V and J ends, which lost 9 bases and 2 bases, there was a span of 17 bases. Germline-derived CDR1 and CDR2 are SEHNR and FQNEAQ (reference sequence). In DNA, the CDR3 is TGTGCCAGTCGAAGTATATCCGGGGCCTACGAGCAGTACTTC. It translates to CASRSISGAYEQYF.